In this sample, the clone carrying this T cell receptor beta chain turned up once. Its antigen is still unknown. The source of the sample is a study of cytomegalovirus exposure and HLA in healthy donors. Overall study findings and caveats: Associated with HLA alleles at 0.05 false discovery rate in a later analysis were about 17,000 TCR beta sequences. The authors excluded some V segments, including TRBV6-2 and TRBV6-3, as indistinguishable. Looking again later, the authors saw that most CMV-associated TCR beta chains seemed HLA-restricted. A later analysis appeared to link common viral pathogens to several of the most significant clusters.

In germline, CDR1 is SNHLY, CDR2 FYNNEI. The trim removed 8 bases at V and 5 bases at J, leaving 5 bases unmatched. The CDR3 runs 13 residues. PCR primers comprised 60 Vbeta and 13 Jbeta primers. Assay used: immunoSEQ multiplex PCR; TCRdb lists only in-frame clones, some missing. Altogether more than 85,000 clones are present, 76% being singletons, with the ten largest covering 6.5% to 8.5%. The receptor comes from a woman between 50 and 59 years old in good health and CMV-seropositive. This sequence joins TRBV2 and TRBJ2-3, with TRBD1 matching 9 bases. The sample consisted of PBMCs. The CDR3 spells CASHRGLGDTQYF. CDR3 coding DNA: TGTGCCAGCCACAGGGGGCTAGGAGATACGCAGTATTTT.